This T cell receptor (beta chain) derives from a study of blood T cells in healthy people across ages. A J-beta primer mix and a sample-barcoded 5' primer were used in a second PCR of roughly 6 to 11 cycles. All samples yielded 2.5 million or more CDR3-containing paired-end reads. TCRdb independently ran MiXCR on the 5' RACE reads; one entry per CDR3 protein. The sample has approximately 1,700,000 distinct CDR3 sequences, 30% to 40% seen once; the top ten hold more than 20%. The CDR3 covers 15 residues. Germline V gene lookup returns CDR1 SGHAT and CDR2 FQNNGV. After removal of 4 bases from V and 3 bases from J, the junction contained 7 bases not matched to a gene. This clonotype was observed a handful of times.

This clonotype originated in a human donor in good health. The sequencing input was blood. The rearrangement joins TRBV11-2 to TRBJ2-3; 7 nucleotides match TRBD2. The DNA for the CDR3 is TGTGCCAGCAGCTCCCTAGCGGTAGCGACAGATACGCAGTATTTT. Encoded protein: CASSSLAVATDTQYF.